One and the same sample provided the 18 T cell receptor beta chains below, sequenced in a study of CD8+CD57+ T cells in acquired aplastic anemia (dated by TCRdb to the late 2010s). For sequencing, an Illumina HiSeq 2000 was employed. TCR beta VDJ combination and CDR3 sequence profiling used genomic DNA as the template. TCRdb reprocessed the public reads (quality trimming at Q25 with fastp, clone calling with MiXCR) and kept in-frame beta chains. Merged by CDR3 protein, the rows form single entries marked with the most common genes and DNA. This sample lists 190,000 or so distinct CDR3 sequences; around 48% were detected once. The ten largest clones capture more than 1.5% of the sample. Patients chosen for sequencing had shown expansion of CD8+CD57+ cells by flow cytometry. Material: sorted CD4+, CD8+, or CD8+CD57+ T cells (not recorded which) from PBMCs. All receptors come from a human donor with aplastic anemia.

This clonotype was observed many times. DNA of the CDR3: TGTGCCAGCAGCTCCCCGCTAGGGGAAGCCACCGATGAGCAGTTCTTC. Translation gives CASSSPLGEATDEQFF. This chain uses TRBV7-2 with TRBJ2-1, with D possibly TRBD1 on 5 matching bases. Germline V gene sequence: CDR1 SGHTA, CDR2 FQGNSA. The CDR3 has 16 amino acids. Trimming took off 4 bases at V and 8 bases at J, with 21 bases between the two ends.

The chain's CDR3 is CSARTGERRSPLHF. The CDR3 region has the DNA TGCAGTGCTAGAACAGGGGAGCGGCGGTCACCCCTCCACTTT. V usage is TRBV20-1 and J usage is TRBJ1-6; 7 positions agree with TRBD1. This CDR3 is 14 amino acids long. J lost 10 bases, V lost 2 bases, and 8 bases had no gene match. Germline V lookup: CDR1 DFQATT, CDR2 SNEGSKA (reference sequence).

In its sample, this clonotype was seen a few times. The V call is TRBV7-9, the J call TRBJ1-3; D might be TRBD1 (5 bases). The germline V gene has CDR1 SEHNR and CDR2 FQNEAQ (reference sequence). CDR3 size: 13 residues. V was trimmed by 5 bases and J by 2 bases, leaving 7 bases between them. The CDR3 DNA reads TGTGCCAGCAGCCGACAGACTGGAAACACCATATATTTT. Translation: CASSRQTGNTIYF. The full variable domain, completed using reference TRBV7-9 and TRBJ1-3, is DTGVSQNPRHKITKRGQNVTFRCDPISEHNRLYWYRQTLGQGPEFLTYFQNEAQLEKSRLLSDRFSAERPKGSFSTLEIQRTEQGDSAMYLCASSRQTGNTIYFGEGSWLTVV.

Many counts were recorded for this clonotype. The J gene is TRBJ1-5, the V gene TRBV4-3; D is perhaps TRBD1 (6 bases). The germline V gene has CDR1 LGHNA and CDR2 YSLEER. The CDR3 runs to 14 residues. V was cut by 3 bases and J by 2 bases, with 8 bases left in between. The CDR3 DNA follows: TGCGCCAGCAGCCACGCAGGGGGCAATCAGCCCCAGCATTTT. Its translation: CASSHAGGNQPQHF.

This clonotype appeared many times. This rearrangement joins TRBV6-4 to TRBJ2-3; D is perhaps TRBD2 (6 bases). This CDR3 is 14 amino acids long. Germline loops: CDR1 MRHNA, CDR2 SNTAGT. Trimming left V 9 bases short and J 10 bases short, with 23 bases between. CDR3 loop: CARASGDPRRPQYF. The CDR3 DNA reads TGTGCCAGAGCGTCGGGGGACCCACGTCGGCCGCAGTATTTT.

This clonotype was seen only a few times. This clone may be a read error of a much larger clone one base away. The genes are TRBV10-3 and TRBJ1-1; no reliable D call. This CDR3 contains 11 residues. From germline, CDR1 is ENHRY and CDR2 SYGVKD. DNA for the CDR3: TGTGCCATCAGTGCTGGCACTGAAGCTTCCTTT. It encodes CAISAGTEASF.

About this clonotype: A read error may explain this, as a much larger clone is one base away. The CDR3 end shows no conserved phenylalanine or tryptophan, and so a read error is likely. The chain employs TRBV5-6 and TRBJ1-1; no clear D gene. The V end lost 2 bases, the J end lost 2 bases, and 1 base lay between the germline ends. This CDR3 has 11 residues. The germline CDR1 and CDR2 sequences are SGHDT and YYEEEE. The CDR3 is CASSFNTEAFL. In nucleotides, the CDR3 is TGTGCCAGCAGCTTTAACACTGAAGCTTTCCTT.

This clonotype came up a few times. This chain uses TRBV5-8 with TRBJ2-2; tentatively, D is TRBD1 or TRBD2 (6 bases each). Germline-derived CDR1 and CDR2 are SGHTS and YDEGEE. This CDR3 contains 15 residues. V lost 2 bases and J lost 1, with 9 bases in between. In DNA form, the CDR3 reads TGTGCCAGCAGCTTCGGAGGGGGGAACACCGGGGAGCTGTTTTTT. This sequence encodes CASSFGGGNTGELFF.

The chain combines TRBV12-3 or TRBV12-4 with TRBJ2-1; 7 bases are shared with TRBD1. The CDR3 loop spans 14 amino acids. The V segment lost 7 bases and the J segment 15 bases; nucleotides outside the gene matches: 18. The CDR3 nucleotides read TGTGCCAGCACCCGCCCCGAGGGAACAGGGGATTTGTTCTTC. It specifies CASTRPEGTGDLFF.

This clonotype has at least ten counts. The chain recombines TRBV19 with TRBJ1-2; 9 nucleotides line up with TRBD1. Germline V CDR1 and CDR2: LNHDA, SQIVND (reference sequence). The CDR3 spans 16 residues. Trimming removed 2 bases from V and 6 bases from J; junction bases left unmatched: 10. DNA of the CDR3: TGTGCCAGTAGTATAAGTCGGGGACAGGGAGGACATGGCTACACCTTC. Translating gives CASSISRGQGGHGYTF.

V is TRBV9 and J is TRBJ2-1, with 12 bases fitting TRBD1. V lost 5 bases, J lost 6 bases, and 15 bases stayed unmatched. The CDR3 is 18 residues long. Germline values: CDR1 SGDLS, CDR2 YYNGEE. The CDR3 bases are TGTGCCAGCAGTGGCCGGGACAGGGGGCTGACCGTAGGCAATGAGCAGTTCTTC. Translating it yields CASSGRDRGLTVGNEQFF.

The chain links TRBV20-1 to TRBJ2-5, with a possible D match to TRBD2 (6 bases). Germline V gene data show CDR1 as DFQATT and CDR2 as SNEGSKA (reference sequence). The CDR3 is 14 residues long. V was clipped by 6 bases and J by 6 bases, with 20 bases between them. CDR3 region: CSARDRGTGKTQYF. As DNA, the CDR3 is TGCAGTGCGCGGGACCGCGGGACGGGAAAGACCCAGTACTTC.

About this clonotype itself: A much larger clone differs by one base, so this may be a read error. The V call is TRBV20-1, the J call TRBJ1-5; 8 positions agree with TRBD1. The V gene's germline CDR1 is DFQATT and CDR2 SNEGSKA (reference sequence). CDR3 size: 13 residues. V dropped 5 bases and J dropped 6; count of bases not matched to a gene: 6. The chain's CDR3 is CSACQGAGQPQHF. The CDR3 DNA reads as TGCAGTGCTTGTCAGGGGGCGGGTCAGCCCCAGCATTTT.

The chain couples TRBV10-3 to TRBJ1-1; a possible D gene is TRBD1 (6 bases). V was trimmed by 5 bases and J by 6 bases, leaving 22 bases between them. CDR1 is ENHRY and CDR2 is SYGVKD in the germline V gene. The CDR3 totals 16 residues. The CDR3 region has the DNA TGTGCCATCAGTACCGGCCAAGGGGGGGGGACGTCTGAAGCTTTCTTT. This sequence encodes CAISTGQGGGTSEAFF.

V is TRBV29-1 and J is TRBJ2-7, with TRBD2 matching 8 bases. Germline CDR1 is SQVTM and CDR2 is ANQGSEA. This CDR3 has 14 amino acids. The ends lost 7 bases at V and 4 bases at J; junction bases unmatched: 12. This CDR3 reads CSAVTSASIYEQYF. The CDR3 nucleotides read TGCAGCGCGGTGACTAGCGCGAGTATATACGAGCAGTACTTC.

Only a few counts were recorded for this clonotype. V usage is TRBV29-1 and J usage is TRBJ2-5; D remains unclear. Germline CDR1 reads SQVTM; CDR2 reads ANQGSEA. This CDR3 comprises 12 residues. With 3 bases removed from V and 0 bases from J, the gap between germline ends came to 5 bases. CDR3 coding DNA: TGCAGCGTTGACACGGACCAAGAGACCCAGTACTTC. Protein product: CSVDTDQETQYF. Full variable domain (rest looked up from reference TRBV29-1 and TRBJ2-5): SAVISQKPSRDICQRGTSLTIQCQVDSQVTMMFWYRQQPGQSLTLIATANQGSEATYESGFVIDKFPISRPNLTFSTLTVSNMSPEDSSIYLCSVDTDQETQYFGPGTRLLVL.

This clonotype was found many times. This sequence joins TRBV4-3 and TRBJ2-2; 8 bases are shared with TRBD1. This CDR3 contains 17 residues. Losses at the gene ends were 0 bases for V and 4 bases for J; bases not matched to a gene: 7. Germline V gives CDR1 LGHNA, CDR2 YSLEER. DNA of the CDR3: TGCGCCAGCAGCCAAGATGTGCAGGGGGCCCTCACCGGGGAGCTGTTTTTT. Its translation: CASSQDVQGALTGELFF.

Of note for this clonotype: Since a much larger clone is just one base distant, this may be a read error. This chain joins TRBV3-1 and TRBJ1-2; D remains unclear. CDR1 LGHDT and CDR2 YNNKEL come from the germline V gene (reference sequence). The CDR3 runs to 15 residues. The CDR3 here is CASSPRVGGSYGYAF. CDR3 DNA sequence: TGTGCCAGCAGCCCTCGTGTGGGCGGGAGCTATGGCTACGCCTTC.